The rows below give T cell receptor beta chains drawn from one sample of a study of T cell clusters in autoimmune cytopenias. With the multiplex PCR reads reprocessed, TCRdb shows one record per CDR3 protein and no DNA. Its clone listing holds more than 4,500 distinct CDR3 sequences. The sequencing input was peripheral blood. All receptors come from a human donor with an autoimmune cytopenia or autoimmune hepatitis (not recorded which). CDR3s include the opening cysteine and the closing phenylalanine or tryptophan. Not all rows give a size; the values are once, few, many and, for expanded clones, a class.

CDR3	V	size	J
CASSHGGLSDTQYF	TRBV12-3/TRBV12-4	.	TRBJ2-3
CASSTEASAQDTQYF	TRBV6-2/TRBV6-3	medium-sized	TRBJ2-3
CASSSGQRNSPLHF	TRBV6-6	medium-sized	TRBJ1-6
CSAGTSYEQYF	TRBV20-1	.	TRBJ2-7
CASSQGTGADTQYF	TRBV4-3	.	TRBJ2-3
CASTRGTEAFF	TRBV19	.	TRBJ1-1
CASSLSRGHEQYF	TRBV4-1	.	TRBJ2-7
CASSPRAPGQGAYEQYF	TRBV27	.	TRBJ2-7
CASKTFLGNEQFF	TRBV7-2	.	TRBJ2-1
CASSLYRGLNTEAFF	TRBV6-2/TRBV6-3	.	TRBJ1-1
CASSGDLMNTEAFF	TRBV5-4	medium-sized	TRBJ1-1
CASSTRDSFYFYGYTF	TRBV21-1	.	TRBJ1-2
CSVRISSYEQYF	TRBV29-1	medium-sized	TRBJ2-7
CASSQGPPGRSTNEKLFF	TRBV4-3	.	TRBJ1-4
CASSLRGVVGHTDTQYF	TRBV27	medium-sized	TRBJ2-3
CASSQGLEFRQFF	TRBV7-2	.	TRBJ2-1
CASSPYPERADTQYF	TRBV5-4	medium-sized	TRBJ2-3
CASSLAGGLAQETQYF	TRBV5-4	.	TRBJ2-5
CASSWGQPNTEAFF	TRBV6-1	.	TRBJ1-1
CASSQGATVQETQYF	TRBV4-3	.	TRBJ2-5
CASSAQTGLQETQYF	TRBV7-2	medium-sized	TRBJ2-5
CASSTDRGLGNQPQHF	TRBV27	medium-sized	TRBJ1-5
CASSLAWGEETQYF	TRBV5-4	medium-sized	TRBJ2-5
CASSLGGGLSYEQYF	TRBV6-2/TRBV6-3	medium-sized	TRBJ2-7
CASSPRQGPAGPQHF	TRBV18	.	TRBJ1-5
CSIYRDPSLYGYTF	TRBV29-1	medium-sized	TRBJ1-2
CASSIQGLREKLFF	TRBV19	medium-sized	TRBJ1-4
CASSYRGGPLHF	TRBV6-5	medium-sized	TRBJ1-6
CASSLGIGLGQFSSYEQYF	TRBV5-1	.	TRBJ2-7
CARSLGGVGYYGYTF	TRBV5-5	medium-sized	TRBJ1-2
CASSRIAGGGEQYF	TRBV6-5	medium-sized	TRBJ2-7
CASSYATASNQPQHF	TRBV27	.	TRBJ1-5
CASSPLTDEQYF	TRBV7-9	medium-sized	TRBJ2-7
CATSRDPGTGGGDTQYF	TRBV15	medium-sized	TRBJ2-3
CASSLTGGRLYSPLHF	TRBV27	.	TRBJ1-6
CAWGPVGSEAFF	TRBV30	medium-sized	TRBJ1-1
CASSFGTDLWEQYF	TRBV7-9	.	TRBJ2-7
CASSVAGVHYNEQFF	TRBV19	medium-sized	TRBJ2-1
CASSLSGTGGTGELFF	TRBV18	.	TRBJ2-2
CAWTLAGVTYNEQFF	TRBV30	medium-sized	TRBJ2-1
CSATGGDSRHYGYTF	TRBV20-1	.	TRBJ1-2
CATSRDQTPGRETQYF	TRBV15	medium-sized	TRBJ2-5